The 10 T cell receptor beta chains presented below share a single source sample, sequenced in a study of T cell responses to AZD1222 COVID-19 vaccine (dated by TCRdb to the early 2020s). Sample time point, as interpreted from the label and publication: baseline before first vaccination. Library prep was done by the immunoSEQ multiplex PCR assay. TCRdb retrieved this table from immuneACCESS and kept in-frame rearrangements only. Not all clones are present; in checked studies, unresolved V genes account for under half, and no reason is known for the remainder. For this sample the table gives 100,000 or so clones, of which about 85% were detected only once. The top ten constitute 2.5% to 3% of the sample. The source was peripheral blood, collected on day 0 of AZD1222 vaccination. The origin of the receptors is an adult in good health.

This chain uses TRBV23-1 with TRBJ1-2; D not certain. TRBV23-1 falls under the ORF class, with uncertain function. V lost 4 bases, J lost 10 bases, and 22 bases lay in between. The CDR3 is 15 amino acids. Here the CDR3 reads CASSRPGEGMGDYTF. CDR3 bases: TGCGCCAGCAGTCGCCCTGGGGAGGGAATGGGAGACTACACCTTC.

The chain is built from TRBV6-2 or TRBV6-3 and TRBJ1-5, with D tentatively TRBD1 (6 bases). The germline gives CDR1 MNHEY, CDR2 SVGEGT. The germline V and J ends were trimmed by 0 bases and 7 bases, with 19 bases remaining between them. The CDR3 consists of 17 residues. This CDR3 is CASSYSKFRGLEQPQHF. CDR3 bases: TGTGCCAGCAGTTACTCGAAATTCAGGGGCTTAGAGCAGCCCCAGCATTTT.

The chain employs TRBV19 and TRBJ1-5; maybe TRBD1 (5 bases). Germline loops: CDR1 LNHDA, CDR2 SQIVND (reference sequence). Trimming left V 0 bases short and J 5 bases short, with 8 bases between. The CDR3 is 14 amino acids. CDR3 coding DNA: TGTGCCAGTAGTATAGAGGGGGGGTATCAGCCCCAGCATTTT. Translation: CASSIEGGYQPQHF.

For this clone: One end of the junction is discordant with germline, which a read error may explain. The chain recombines TRBV5-1 with TRBJ1-2; D gene ambiguous. Germline assignment: CDR1 SGHRS and CDR2 YFSETQ. This CDR3 comprises 14 residues. CDR3 nucleotide sequence: TGTGCCAGCAGCTTTGGGTATGGTAGCTATGGCTACACCTTC. As protein: CASSFGYGSYGYTF.

This clone was observed a few times. The chain joins TRBV7-8 to TRBJ2-4; D gene ambiguous. This CDR3 region has 14 residues. Germline V gives CDR1 SGHVS, CDR2 FQNEAQ. V lost 0 bases to trimming and J lost 12 bases, with 15 bases between them. In DNA, the CDR3 is TGTGCCAGCAGCTTAGCGTCCTCGGGCAGCAATCAGTACTTC. The encoded protein is CASSLASSGSNQYF.

The chain combines TRBV9 with TRBJ2-7; D ambiguous. The germline gives CDR1 SGDLS, CDR2 YYNGEE. Trimming removed 0 bases at V and 4 bases at J, with 11 bases between. The CDR3 loop spans 14 amino acids. CDR3 in amino acids: CASSVDEGWYEQYF. The CDR3 coding sequence is TGTGCCAGCAGCGTAGATGAAGGGTGGTACGAGCAGTACTTC.

This chain connects TRBV19 to TRBJ1-5, with TRBD1 as a possible D gene (5 bases). Deletions cut 5 bases from V and 5 bases from J, with 19 bases between. Germline V gene lookup returns CDR1 LNHDA and CDR2 SQIVND (reference sequence). The CDR3 totals 16 residues. The CDR3 coding sequence is TGTGCCAGTAGTTGGGCTTGGTCCCGGGGGTATCAGCCCCAGCATTTT. It is translated as CASSWAWSRGYQPQHF.

The J gene is TRBJ1-5, the V gene TRBV10-1, with 11 bases lining up with TRBD1. The J segment lost 0 bases and the V segment lost 3 bases, leaving 4 bases of the junction unmatched. CDR3 size: 17 residues. Germline V gene lookup returns CDR1 WNHNN and CDR2 SYGVQD (reference sequence). The CDR3 loop reads CASSERTGGISNQPQHF. Here the CDR3 DNA reads TGCGCCAGCAGTGAAAGGACAGGGGGCATTAGCAATCAGCCCCAGCATTTT.

The gene calls are TRBV6-5 and TRBJ2-1; D possibly corresponds to TRBD2 (5 bases). This CDR3 region has 15 residues. Per the germline V gene, CDR1 is MNHEY and CDR2 is SVGAGI. Trimming left V 4 bases short and J 0 bases short, with 10 bases between. The CDR3 DNA sequence: TGTGCCAGCAGTTCGGGGTTGAGCTCCTACAATGAGCAGTTCTTC. Protein sequence: CASSSGLSSYNEQFF.

The chain joins TRBV4-3 to TRBJ2-3; 12 nucleotides match TRBD2. Germline V gene sequence: CDR1 LGHNA, CDR2 YSLEER. The CDR3 is 16 residues long. J was trimmed by 1 base and V by 1 base; bases with no gene match: 0. CDR3 DNA: TGCGCCAGCAGCCAAGGACTAGCGGGGGGCACAGATACGCAGTATTTT. Its protein product is CASSQGLAGGTDTQYF.